The 22 T cell receptor beta chains reported below all come from one sample, sequenced in a study of blood T cell repertoires in COVID-19 (dated by TCRdb to about 2020). Receptor libraries were prepared by the immunoSEQ multiplex PCR assay. This immuneACCESS table, as held by TCRdb, lists in-frame sequences with V and J called but not all clones. Of the missing ones, under half trace to an unresolved V gene in checked studies; the others have no known cause. For this sample the table gives around 180,000 clones, of which approximately 85% were detected only once. The top ten clones comprise more than 2.5% of the sample. The sample comprised peripheral blood. These receptors came from a man between 60 and 75 years old with acute or convalescent COVID-19.

The chain is built from TRBV6-5 and TRBJ1-1; 8 bases fit TRBD1. Per germline, CDR1 MNHEY and CDR2 SVGAGI. The V segment lost 8 bases and the J segment 4 bases; nucleotides outside the gene matches: 6. This CDR3 contains 13 residues. CDR3 in DNA: TGTGCCAGCCGGACAGGGCGTGGCACTGAAGCTTTCTTT. Amino acids: CASRTGRGTEAFF.

This sequence joins TRBV3-1 (or the pseudogene TRBV3-2) and TRBJ2-3; D remains unclear. CDR3 size: 12 residues. Between the trimmed V and J ends, which lost 0 bases and 7 bases, there was a span of 5 bases. Germline loops: CDR1 LGHDT, CDR2 YNNKEL (reference sequence). The CDR3 sequence is CASSQDLNTQYF. DNA for the CDR3: TGTGCCAGCAGCCAAGATCTAAATACGCAGTATTTT.

The chain joins TRBV19 to TRBJ2-3; TRBD1 matches 8 bases. Germline V lookup: CDR1 LNHDA, CDR2 SQIVND (reference sequence). CDR3 length: 15 amino acids. Losses at the gene ends were 3 bases for V and 4 bases for J; bases not matched to a gene: 6. The CDR3 DNA reads TGTGCCAGTAGTATCACACAACAGGGGGCAGATACGCAGTATTTT. Its protein is CASSITQQGADTQYF.

This chain uses TRBV6-1 with TRBJ1-5, with 10 bases identical to TRBD1. This CDR3 is built from 16 residues. CDR1 and CDR2 from the germline V gene are MNHNS and SASEGT. V lost 4 bases to trimming and J lost 0 bases; unmatched junction nucleotides: 3. The DNA for the CDR3 is TGTGCCAGCAGTGCAGGGACAGGGGTTAGCAATCAGCCCCAGCATTTT. Translated: CASSAGTGVSNQPQHF.

A remark on this clone: Within the sample, other DNA sequences also encode this same CDR3. The rearrangement uses TRBV3-1 (or the pseudogene TRBV3-2) and TRBJ2-1; 9 bases are shared with TRBD2. The V gene's germline CDR1 is LGHDT and CDR2 YNNKEL (reference sequence). This CDR3 is 16 amino acids long. The J segment lost 0 bases and the V segment lost 0 bases, leaving 0 bases of the junction unmatched. The CDR3 DNA sequence: TGTGCCAGCAGCCAAGAGCGGGGGGGCTCCTACAATGAGCAGTTCTTC. Residues: CASSQERGGSYNEQFF.

This clone was detected only once. CDR3 nucleotide sequence: TGTGCCAGCTCACCTTGGGGACAGAAGAACACTGAAGCTTTCTTT. This translates into CASSPWGQKNTEAFF. This rearrangement joins TRBV18 to TRBJ1-1; 7 bases fit TRBD1. The junction had 5 bases not matched to a gene; V was cut back by 3 bases and J by 1 base. This CDR3 comprises 15 residues. The germline CDR1 and CDR2 sequences are KGHSH and LQKENI.

This chain joins TRBV11-2 and TRBJ1-2, with TRBD1 as a possible D gene (5 bases). CDR3 size: 16 residues. Between the trimmed V and J ends, which lost 1 base and 1 base, there was a span of 13 bases. Germline CDR1 SGHAT, CDR2 FQNNGV. The CDR3 DNA reads TGTGCCAGCAGCTTAGCGCAGGGTATAAATAACTATGGCTACACCTTC. It codes for CASSLAQGINNYGYTF.

The chain couples TRBV19 to TRBJ2-2; D unclear. Germline values: CDR1 LNHDA, CDR2 SQIVND (reference sequence). The V and J ends lost 1 base and 6 bases respectively, with 9 bases between them. The CDR3 is made up of 14 amino acids. The CDR3 nucleotides read TGTGCCAGTAGTATAGGACCCGGAGCCGGGGAGCTGTTTTTT. It specifies CASSIGPGAGELFF.

The gene calls are TRBV14 and TRBJ2-1; 9 positions agree with TRBD1. V lost 3 bases to trimming and J lost 4 bases; unmatched junction nucleotides: 4. The CDR3 contains 15 residues. In germline, CDR1 is SGHDN, CDR2 FVKESK. Here the CDR3 DNA reads TGTGCCAGCAGCCACACAGGGGGCCGATACAATGAGCAGTTCTTC. Amino acids: CASSHTGGRYNEQFF.

The chain employs TRBV28 and TRBJ2-7; the match to TRBD2 covers 9 bases. The germline gives CDR1 MDHEN, CDR2 SYDVKM. There are 15 residues in the CDR3. The ends lost 7 bases at V and 4 bases at J; junction bases unmatched: 11. CDR3: CASNLPLAGKYEQYF. The CDR3 nucleotides are TGTGCCAGCAATCTACCCCTAGCGGGGAAATACGAGCAGTACTTC.

The J gene is TRBJ2-5, the V gene TRBV3-1 (or the pseudogene TRBV3-2), with D unresolved. The V end was cut by 1 base, the J end by 7 bases, with 7 bases between. Germline CDR1 LGHDT, CDR2 YNNKEL (reference sequence). This CDR3 has 12 amino acids. CDR3 sequence: CASSQVSGTQYF. The CDR3 DNA reads TGTGCCAGCAGCCAAGTATCCGGGACCCAGTACTTC.

This clone was recorded only once. The chain joins TRBV5-1 to TRBJ2-1; a weak D match, TRBD2 (6 bases). This CDR3 has 12 residues. CDR1 and CDR2 (germline): SGHRS, YFSETQ. Trimming took 3 bases from V and 9 from J, leaving 10 bases between them. The CDR3 is CASSSGLSEQFF. DNA for the CDR3: TGCGCCAGCAGCTCGGGACTGTCTGAGCAGTTCTTC.

Worth noting for this clone: The junction differs from germline at one of its ends, possibly a read error. The V and J genes are TRBV19 and TRBJ2-7; 9 bases agree with TRBD2. Germline V CDR1 and CDR2: LNHDA, SQIVND (reference sequence). The CDR3 has 15 residues. The CDR3 loop reads CASRIAGAPSYEQYF. CDR3 DNA: TGTGCCAGTAGGATAGCGGGAGCCCCCTCCTACGAGCAGTACTTC.

The rearrangement joins TRBV19 to TRBJ1-5; D is perhaps TRBD1 (6 bases). Trimming left V 2 bases short and J 1 base short, with 9 bases between. Per the germline V gene, CDR1 is LNHDA and CDR2 is SQIVND (reference sequence). The CDR3 consists of 15 residues. The CDR3 DNA reads as TGTGCCAGTAGTATAAGTCAGGGGAGCAATCAGCCCCAGCATTTT. This encodes CASSISQGSNQPQHF.

This chain joins TRBV6-5 and TRBJ2-7, with 7 bases that match TRBD1. Germline values: CDR1 MNHEY, CDR2 SVGAGI. V was clipped by 0 bases and J by 3 bases; unmatched bases: 5. This CDR3 comprises 15 residues. The CDR3 coding sequence is TGTGCCAGCAGTTACTCAGGGACAGCCTACTACGAGCAGTACTTC. Its protein product is CASSYSGTAYYEQYF.

This sequence joins TRBV7-2 and TRBJ2-2; 8 bases align to TRBD1. The V and J ends lost 5 bases and 5 bases, in that order; junction bases with no gene match: 13. This CDR3 region has 17 residues. Per the germline V gene, CDR1 is SGHTA and CDR2 is FQGNSA. CDR3 nucleotides: TGTGCCAGCAGCCGGACAGGGCAGGGGGCGTCAACCGGGGAGCTGTTTTTT. This sequence encodes CASSRTGQGASTGELFF.

This chain uses TRBV11-2 with TRBJ1-1, with D unresolved. V gave up 1 base and J gave up 1 base, with 7 bases separating them. The CDR3 totals 14 residues. Germline lookup yields CDR1 SGHAT and CDR2 FQNNGV. The CDR3 coding sequence is TGTGCCAGCAGCTTAGGAGGAGGGAACACTGAAGCTTTCTTT. Amino acid sequence: CASSLGGGNTEAFF.

This chain links TRBV5-1 with TRBJ2-1; tentative D call: TRBD1 (5 bases). This CDR3 has 15 residues. Germline-derived CDR1 and CDR2 are SGHRS and YFSETQ. V was cut by 1 base and J by 4 bases, with 12 bases left in between. The CDR3 DNA follows: TGCGCCAGCAGCTTGTATACAGGCCAATACAATGAGCAGTTCTTC. It translates to CASSLYTGQYNEQFF.

This rearrangement joins TRBV7-3 to TRBJ2-1; TRBD2 aligns across 10 bases. J was trimmed by 10 bases and V by 0 bases; bases with no gene match: 3. The V gene's germline CDR1 is SGHTA and CDR2 FQGTGA. The CDR3 runs 14 residues. The CDR3 sequence: CASSLTGGLAEQFF. CDR3 nucleotide sequence: TGTGCCAGCAGCTTAACGGGGGGACTAGCGGAGCAGTTCTTC.

The DNA for the CDR3 is TGTGCCAGCAGCTTACGCGGCTTTGACGAGCAGTACTTC. Translated, it gives CASSLRGFDEQYF. J is TRBJ2-7 and V is TRBV7-2; D is ambiguous. Germline V CDR1 and CDR2: SGHTA, FQGNSA. The CDR3 sequence is 13 residues long. With 2 bases removed from V and 5 bases from J, the gap between germline ends came to 10 bases.

This chain joins TRBV2 and TRBJ2-5; 11 bases agree with TRBD2. Germline values: CDR1 SNHLY, CDR2 FYNNEI. The CDR3 has 13 residues. Trimming at V came to 4 bases and at J to 7 bases, leaving 2 bases not matched to a gene. In DNA form, the CDR3 reads TGTGCCAGCAGTGCCGGGACTAGCGGGACCCAGTACTTC. Protein product: CASSAGTSGTQYF.

The V and J genes are TRBV19 and TRBJ1-1; 8 positions agree with TRBD1. The CDR3 spans 16 residues. Germline V gives CDR1 LNHDA, CDR2 SQIVND (reference sequence). Trimming removed 5 bases from V and 0 bases from J; junction bases left unmatched: 8. Written as DNA, the CDR3 is TGTGCCAGTAGTCCAGGGACAGGCCGAATGAACACTGAAGCTTTCTTT. Translated, it gives CASSPGTGRMNTEAFF. The full variable domain, completed using reference TRBV19 and TRBJ1-1, is DGGITQSPKYLFRKEGQNVTLSCEQNLNHDAMYWYRQDPGQGLRLIYYSQIVNDFQKGDIAEGYSVSREKKESFPLTVTSAQKNPTAFYLCASSPGTGRMNTEAFFGQGTRLTVV.